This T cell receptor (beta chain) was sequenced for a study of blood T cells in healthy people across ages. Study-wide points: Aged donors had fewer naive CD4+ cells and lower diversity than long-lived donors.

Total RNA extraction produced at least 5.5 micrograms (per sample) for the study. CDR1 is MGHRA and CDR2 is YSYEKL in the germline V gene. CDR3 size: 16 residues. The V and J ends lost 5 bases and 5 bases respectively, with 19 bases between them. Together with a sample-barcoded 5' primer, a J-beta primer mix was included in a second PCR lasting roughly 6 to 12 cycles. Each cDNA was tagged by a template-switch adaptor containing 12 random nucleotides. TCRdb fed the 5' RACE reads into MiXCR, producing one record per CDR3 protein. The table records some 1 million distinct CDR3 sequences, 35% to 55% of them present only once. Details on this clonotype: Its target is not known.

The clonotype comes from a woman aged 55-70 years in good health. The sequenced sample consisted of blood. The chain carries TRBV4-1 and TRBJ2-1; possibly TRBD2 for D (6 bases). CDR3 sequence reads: CASSSYRGLEDNEQFF. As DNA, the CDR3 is TGCGCCAGCAGCTCCTATCGGGGACTGGAGGACAATGAGCAGTTCTTC.